What follows are 28 T cell receptor beta chains derived from one specimen sequenced in a study of T cell responses to AZD1222 COVID-19 vaccine. Generated by immunoSEQ multiplex PCR, the TCRdb table keeps only in-frame clones and is missing some. This table has about 120,000 clones, about 90% appearing once. The material was peripheral blood, obtained on day 0 of AZD1222 vaccination. These TCRs come from an adult in good health.

V usage is TRBV5-4 and J usage is TRBJ1-1; D is uncertain. V lost 0 bases and J lost 0, with 21 bases in between. CDR3 length equals 19 residues. Germline V gene lookup returns CDR1 SGHNT and CDR2 YYREEE (reference sequence). The chain's CDR3 is CASSLASWSLWQVNTEAFF. The CDR3 DNA reads TGTGCCAGCAGCTTGGCCTCGTGGAGCTTGTGGCAGGTGAACACTGAAGCTTTCTTT.

The chain is built from TRBV7-8 and TRBJ1-1; 8 bases align to TRBD1. The V segment lost 5 bases and the J segment 2 bases; nucleotides outside the gene matches: 13. This CDR3 spans 17 amino acids. Germline assignment: CDR1 SGHVS and CDR2 FQNEAQ. CDR3 region: CASSPGPPGQVNTEAFF. The CDR3 DNA sequence: TGTGCCAGCAGCCCCGGTCCTCCGGGACAGGTAAACACTGAAGCTTTCTTT.

This clone has a single count. The chain is built from TRBV27 and TRBJ1-6; perhaps TRBD1 as D (5 bases). In germline, CDR1 is MNHEY, CDR2 SMNVEV (reference sequence). Deletions cut 3 bases from V and 5 bases from J, with 14 bases between. The CDR3 extends over 16 amino acids. The CDR3 region is CASSFGTPSNNSPLHF. The CDR3 coding sequence is TGTGCCAGCAGTTTTGGGACCCCCTCGAATAATTCACCCCTCCACTTT.

This clone has a handful of counts. The CDR3 bases are TGCAGCGTCCGGGCCTCTTTGATATCTGAAGCTTTCTTT. Encoded protein: CSVRASLISEAFF. This rearrangement joins TRBV29-1 to TRBJ1-1; D gene unclear. Germline V CDR1 and CDR2: SQVTM, ANQGSEA. The CDR3 runs 13 residues. V lost 6 bases and J 6 bases, leaving 17 bases between the germline ends. Full variable domain (remainder filled in from reference TRBV29-1 and TRBJ1-1): SAVISQKPSRDICQRGTSLTIQCQVDSQVTMMFWYRQQPGQSLTLIATANQGSEATYESGFVIDKFPISRPNLTFSTLTVSNMSPEDSSIYLCSVRASLISEAFFGQGTRLTVV.

The chain combines TRBV5-1 with TRBJ1-6, with 9 bases matching TRBD1. Germline-derived CDR1 and CDR2 are SGHRS and YFSETQ. V was pared by 0 bases and J by 7 bases, with 20 bases of the junction left unmatched. This CDR3 comprises 21 residues. The CDR3 loop reads CASSLEPGTGSPTSRNSPLHF. CDR3 coding DNA: TGCGCCAGCAGCTTGGAGCCTGGGACAGGGAGTCCTACTAGCCGGAATTCACCCCTCCACTTT.

This chain links TRBV11-2 with TRBJ2-5, with D possibly TRBD1 on 6 matching bases. Per the germline V gene, CDR1 is SGHAT and CDR2 is FQNNGV. Trimming left V 2 bases short and J 5 bases short, with 9 bases between. The CDR3 length is 13 residues. CDR3 residues: CASSLWGRETQYF. The CDR3 bases are TGTGCCAGCAGCTTATGGGGGCGGGAGACCCAGTACTTC.

This chain joins TRBV5-4 and TRBJ1-2; D is perhaps TRBD1 (5 bases). Germline V gene lookup returns CDR1 SGHNT and CDR2 YYREEE (reference sequence). V was clipped by 4 bases and J by 8 bases, with 21 bases between them. The CDR3 length is 15 residues. CDR3 region: CASSPAHGTNWGYTF. The CDR3 nucleotides are TGTGCCAGCAGCCCTGCCCACGGGACTAACTGGGGCTACACCTTC.

The chain couples TRBV27 to TRBJ1-5, with D uncertain. There are 18 residues in the CDR3. V was pared by 6 bases and J by 2 bases, with 23 bases between. Germline V gives CDR1 MNHEY, CDR2 SMNVEV (reference sequence). The CDR3 DNA reads TGTGCCAGCAGCCCCCGATTGAGGGAAGGATTCGGCAATCAGCCCCAGCATTTT. It translates to CASSPRLREGFGNQPQHF.

V usage is TRBV11-2 and J usage is TRBJ1-6, with a possible D match to TRBD1 (5 bases). CDR1 is SGHAT and CDR2 is FQNNGV in the germline V gene. V was trimmed by 5 bases and J by 7 bases, leaving 15 bases between them. This CDR3 region has 15 residues. CDR3 sequence reads: CASSHTRGENSPLHF. As DNA, the CDR3 is TGTGCCAGCAGCCATACACGGGGGGAAAATTCACCCCTCCACTTT. Filled out from reference TRBV11-2 and TRBJ1-6, the complete variable domain reads EAGVAQSPRYKIIEKRQSVAFWCNPISGHATLYWYQQILGQGPKLLIQFQNNGVVDDSQLPKDRFSAERLKGVDSTLKIQPAKLEDSAVYLCASSHTRGENSPLHFGNGTRLTVT.

J is TRBJ1-5 and V is TRBV30, with 12 bases fitting TRBD1. CDR1 and CDR2 (germline): GTSNPN, SVGIG (reference sequence). After removal of 0 bases from V and 6 bases from J, the junction contained 6 bases not matched to a gene. The CDR3 is 16 amino acids. The CDR3 nucleotides read TGTGCCTGGAGTGTGGGACAGGGGGCGCGGAGTCAGCCCCAGCATTTT. Residues: CAWSVGQGARSQPQHF.

The rearrangement joins TRBV9 to TRBJ2-2, with D perhaps given as TRBD1 or TRBD2 (5 bases each). Germline CDR1 and CDR2: SGDLS and YYNGEE. The CDR3 has 16 amino acids. Trimming shortened V by 0 bases and J by 4 bases, and 13 bases separated the two germline ends. Written as DNA, the CDR3 is TGTGCCAGCAGCGTAGCGCCTAATGGGGGCACCGGGGAGCTGTTTTTT. It encodes CASSVAPNGGTGELFF.

V usage is TRBV5-1 and J usage is TRBJ1-1; unclear D gene. Germline assignment: CDR1 SGHRS and CDR2 YFSETQ. Trimming stripped 5 bases from V and 2 bases from J, with 13 bases between. The CDR3 loop spans 14 amino acids. CDR3 bases: TGCGCCAGCAGTAGAGACGGAAGAAACACTGAAGCTTTCTTT. Residues: CASSRDGRNTEAFF.

This clone showed up just once. The chain uses TRBV5-1 and TRBJ1-3; 10 nucleotides agree with TRBD1. The CDR3 sequence is 16 residues long. J gave up 2 bases and V 0 bases, and 2 bases lay outside the gene matches. From germline, CDR1 is SGHRS and CDR2 YFSETQ. The CDR3 protein is CASSLGQGAAGNTIYF. CDR3 nucleotides: TGCGCCAGCAGCTTGGGACAGGGGGCGGCTGGAAACACCATATATTTT.

The chain is built from TRBV2 and TRBJ2-7, with 8 bases lining up with TRBD1. The CDR3 totals 14 residues. V dropped 8 bases and J dropped 2; count of bases not matched to a gene: 8. Germline CDR1 reads SNHLY; CDR2 reads FYNNEI. CDR3 coding DNA: TGTGCCAGCCAAACAGGGGGGAAAACCTACGAGCAGTACTTC. This sequence encodes CASQTGGKTYEQYF.

The V and J genes are TRBV18 and TRBJ2-3, with 10 bases matching TRBD1. Trimming cost V 6 bases and J 4 bases; bases outside gene matches: 4. CDR1 is KGHSH, CDR2 LQKENI, per germline. The CDR3 is 14 residues long. The CDR3 region has the DNA TGTGCCAGCTCGCTCGACAGGGGGCCAGATACGCAGTATTTT. It encodes CASSLDRGPDTQYF.

This clone was counted once. The V gene is TRBV20-1, the J gene TRBJ1-1, with unresolved D. The V gene's germline CDR1 is DFQATT and CDR2 SNEGSKA (reference sequence). V lost 0 bases to trimming and J lost 8 bases, with 7 bases between them. The CDR3 consists of 11 residues. CDR3 in amino acids: CSARDPLEAFF. Here the CDR3 DNA reads TGCAGTGCTAGAGATCCCCTCGAAGCTTTCTTT.

The chain uses TRBV4-1 and TRBJ1-2; D is uncertain. The V gene lost 1 base and the J gene lost 6 bases, with 9 bases spanning the gap. The CDR3 spans 13 residues. Germline-derived CDR1 and CDR2 are MGHRA and YSYEKL. The CDR3 DNA reads TGCGCCAGCAGCCAAGGAGGTGTTGATGGCTACACCTTC. It is translated as CASSQGGVDGYTF.

The chain employs TRBV6-1 and TRBJ1-2; the D is unclear. The V end was cut by 3 bases, the J end by 0 bases, with 11 bases between. This CDR3 has 15 amino acids. Germline-derived CDR1 and CDR2 are MNHNS and SASEGT. CDR3 in DNA: TGTGCCAGCAGTGATTGGCGGGTGCCTAACTATGGCTACACCTTC. Protein: CASSDWRVPNYGYTF.

The rearrangement links TRBV14 to TRBJ1-4; D call uncertain. The germline gives CDR1 SGHDN, CDR2 FVKESK. The CDR3 extends over 13 amino acids. The ends were cut back, 0 bases at V and 7 bases at J, with 6 bases in the middle. DNA of the CDR3: TGTGCCAGCAGCCAAGATCTTGGTGAAAAACTGTTTTTT. Protein product: CASSQDLGEKLFF.

The V call is TRBV7-6, the J call TRBJ2-1; either TRBD1 or TRBD2 may fit D (5 bases each). CDR1 is SGHVS and CDR2 is FNYEAQ in the germline V gene. This CDR3 region has 14 residues. Trimming took off 0 bases at V and 9 bases at J, with 12 bases between the two ends. CDR3 coding DNA: TGTGCCAGCAGCTTAGCCGAGGGGCTAAGTGAGCAGTTCTTC. Translated: CASSLAEGLSEQFF.

The chain joins TRBV7-2 to TRBJ1-2, with D unresolved. There are 15 residues in the CDR3. Germline assignment: CDR1 SGHTA and CDR2 FQGNSA. The V gene lost 4 bases and the J gene lost 2 bases, with 14 bases spanning the gap. The CDR3 region is CASSSTRRPNYGYTF. The CDR3 DNA is TGTGCCAGCAGCTCCACGCGCAGACCCAACTATGGCTACACCTTC.

V is TRBV29-1 and J is TRBJ2-2; D is possibly TRBD1 (7 bases). CDR3 size: 14 residues. CDR1 SQVTM and CDR2 ANQGSEA come from the germline V gene. V dropped 6 bases and J dropped 1 base, with 12 bases sitting between them. The CDR3 spells CSVEGAGNTGELFF. The CDR3 DNA reads TGCAGCGTGGAGGGGGCCGGGAACACCGGGGAGCTGTTTTTT.

The CDR3 here is CASSWGTPYNEQFF. CDR3 in DNA: TGTGCCAGCAGTTGGGGAACTCCCTACAATGAGCAGTTCTTC. This chain uses TRBV27 with TRBJ2-1, with D uncertain. Germline V gene lookup returns CDR1 MNHEY and CDR2 SMNVEV (reference sequence). This CDR3 comprises 14 residues. V was trimmed by 4 bases and J by 2 bases, leaving 9 bases between them.

This chain uses TRBV12-5 with TRBJ2-5; D possibly corresponds to TRBD1 (6 bases). V was clipped by 6 bases and J by 1 base, with 12 bases between them. There are 14 residues in the CDR3. CDR1 is LGHNT, CDR2 FRNRAP, per germline. In nucleotides, the CDR3 is TGTGCTAGTGGGGCACAGGGCGTCCAAGAGACCCAGTACTTC. It yields the protein CASGAQGVQETQYF.

V gene TRBV6-5 combines with J gene TRBJ2-3; TRBD2 matches 10 bases. Looked up from germline, CDR1 is MNHEY and CDR2 is SVGAGI. The CDR3 sequence is 15 residues long. V lost 7 bases, J lost 4 bases, and 8 bases stayed unmatched. The CDR3 coding sequence is TGTGCCAGCACAAAAGCTGGGACTAGCGCAGATACGCAGTATTTT. It encodes CASTKAGTSADTQYF.

V gene TRBV6-5 combines with J gene TRBJ1-6; D ambiguous. The CDR3 length is 16 residues. Germline V gene data show CDR1 as MNHEY and CDR2 as SVGAGI. V lost 1 base and J lost 6, with 13 bases in between. The CDR3 loop is CASSYFSGISNSPLHF. The CDR3 DNA is TGTGCCAGCAGTTACTTCTCCGGGATTAGTAATTCACCCCTCCACTTT.

This clone was seen at least ten times. CDR3 residues: CASRSSVRIGNTEAFF. For the CDR3, the DNA is TGTGCCAGCAGGTCATCAGTACGGATAGGAAACACTGAAGCTTTCTTT. The chain recombines TRBV28 with TRBJ1-1; D gene uncertain. This CDR3 region has 16 residues. Germline V gene sequence: CDR1 MDHEN, CDR2 SYDVKM. The V and J ends lost 6 bases and 2 bases respectively, with 19 bases between them. Full variable domain (missing parts from reference TRBV28 and TRBJ1-1): DVKVTQSSRYLVKRTGEKVFLECVQDMDHENMFWYRQDPGLGLRLIYFSYDVKMKEKGDIPEGYSVSREKKERFSLILESASTNQTSMYLCASRSSVRIGNTEAFFGQGTRLTVV.

This sequence joins TRBV3-1 (or the pseudogene TRBV3-2) and TRBJ2-6; the D gene could be TRBD1 or TRBD2 (5 bases each). V was clipped by 2 bases and J by 1 base, with 12 bases between them. The CDR3 is 17 residues long. Germline V gives CDR1 LGHDT, CDR2 YNNKEL (reference sequence). CDR3: CASSQRGTGSGANVLTF. CDR3 in DNA: TGTGCCAGCAGCCAACGGGGCACCGGGTCTGGGGCCAACGTCCTGACTTTC.